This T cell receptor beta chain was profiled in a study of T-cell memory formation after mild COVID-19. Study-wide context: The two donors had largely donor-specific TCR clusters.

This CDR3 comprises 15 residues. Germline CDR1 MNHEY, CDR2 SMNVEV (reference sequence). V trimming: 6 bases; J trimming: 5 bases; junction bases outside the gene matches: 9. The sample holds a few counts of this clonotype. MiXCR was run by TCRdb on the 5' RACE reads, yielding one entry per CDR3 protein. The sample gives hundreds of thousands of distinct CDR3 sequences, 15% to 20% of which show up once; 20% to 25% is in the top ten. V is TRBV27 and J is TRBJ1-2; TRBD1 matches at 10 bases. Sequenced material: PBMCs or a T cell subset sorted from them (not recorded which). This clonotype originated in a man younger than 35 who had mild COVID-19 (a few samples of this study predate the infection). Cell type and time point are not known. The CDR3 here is CASRRRGTGEYGYTF. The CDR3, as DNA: TGTGCCAGCAGGCGGCGCGGGACAGGGGAATATGGCTACACCTTC.